This is a list of T cell receptor beta chains from one sample in a study of Ad26.COV2.S vaccination and SARS-CoV-2 variants. The data were produced by immunoSEQ multiplex PCR, yet TCRdb's version contains in-frame clones alone and is incomplete. The sample lists roughly 460,000 clones; about nine tenths were seen once. The starting material was peripheral blood, obtained in a trial of Ad26.COV2.S vaccine versus placebo. The receptor set was obtained from a person between 18 and 65 years old who received the Ad26.COV2.S COVID-19 vaccine or a placebo. CDR3s include the opening cysteine and the closing phenylalanine or tryptophan. D genes are given only for firm matches. Size tells how often a clone was seen (once, few, many) or the class of an expanded clone, and some rows leave it out.

cdr3_length: 12; v_call: TRBV2; j_call: TRBJ1-2; clone_size: -; d_call: -; cdr3_nt: TGTGCCAGCAGCACAGGGAGGGGTGGCTACACCTTC; cdr3_aa: CASSTGRGGYTF
cdr3_length: 15; v_call: TRBV7-2; j_call: TRBJ2-3; clone_size: -; d_call: TRBD2; cdr3_nt: TGTGCCAGCAGCTTAGCGGGGGGGTATTTAGATACGCAGTATTTT; cdr3_aa: CASSLAGGYLDTQYF
cdr3_length: 12; v_call: TRBV30; j_call: TRBJ1-1; clone_size: once; d_call: TRBD1; cdr3_nt: TGTGCCGGGGACAGGGACGCTACTGAAGCTTTCTTT; cdr3_aa: CAGDRDATEAFF
cdr3_length: 14; v_call: TRBV18; j_call: TRBJ1-1; clone_size: -; d_call: -; cdr3_nt: TGTGCCAGCTCACCTTCAGAGATGAACACTGAAGCTTTCTTT; cdr3_aa: CASSPSEMNTEAFF
cdr3_length: 17; v_call: TRBV9; j_call: TRBJ2-7; clone_size: -; d_call: -; cdr3_nt: TGTGCCAGCAGCCCCCGCTCAGTAGCGAGCAGCTCCTACGAGCAGTACTTC; cdr3_aa: CASSPRSVASSSYEQYF
cdr3_length: 14; v_call: TRBV18; j_call: TRBJ1-5; clone_size: -; d_call: -; cdr3_nt: TGTGCCAGCTCACCAGGGAGCGGCAATCAGCCCCAGCATTTT; cdr3_aa: CASSPGSGNQPQHF
cdr3_length: 16; v_call: TRBV28; j_call: TRBJ1-2; clone_size: -; d_call: -; cdr3_nt: TGTGCCAGCAGTCCCGTCGGGACGGGACTGGCCGGGGGCTACACCTTC; cdr3_aa: CASSPVGTGLAGGYTF
cdr3_length: 13; v_call: TRBV7-8; j_call: TRBJ2-2; clone_size: -; d_call: -; cdr3_nt: TGTGCCAGCGGACGGGGTGGCACCGGGGAGCTGTTTTTT; cdr3_aa: CASGRGGTGELFF
cdr3_length: 14; v_call: TRBV5-1; j_call: TRBJ1-2; clone_size: -; d_call: TRBD1; cdr3_nt: TGCGCCAGCAGCTTTACCGGGACAGGGTATGGCTACACCTTC; cdr3_aa: CASSFTGTGYGYTF
cdr3_length: 16; v_call: TRBV28; j_call: TRBJ1-5; clone_size: -; d_call: -; cdr3_nt: TGTGCCAGCAGCCCCGACAGGTCCTATAGCAATCAGCCCCAGCATTTT; cdr3_aa: CASSPDRSYSNQPQHF
cdr3_length: 14; v_call: TRBV5-6; j_call: TRBJ1-6; clone_size: -; d_call: -; cdr3_nt: TGTGCCAGCAGCCTGGGAAGTTACAATTCACCCCTCCACTTT; cdr3_aa: CASSLGSYNSPLHF
cdr3_length: 14; v_call: TRBV6-2/TRBV6-3; j_call: TRBJ1-1; clone_size: few; d_call: -; cdr3_nt: TGTGCCAGCAGTTATGGGGGGGTAGGCACTGAAGCTTTCTTT; cdr3_aa: CASSYGGVGTEAFF
cdr3_length: 15; v_call: TRBV20-1; j_call: TRBJ2-7; clone_size: -; d_call: TRBD2; cdr3_nt: TGCAGTGCTAGTGATCTAGCGGGAGAACGCTACGAGCAGTACTTC; cdr3_aa: CSASDLAGERYEQYF
cdr3_length: 15; v_call: TRBV2; j_call: TRBJ2-3; clone_size: -; d_call: -; cdr3_nt: TGTGCCAGCAGTGTTCGAGGGATCTGGGCAGATACGCAGTATTTT; cdr3_aa: CASSVRGIWADTQYF
cdr3_length: 17; v_call: TRBV7-9; j_call: TRBJ2-5; clone_size: -; d_call: TRBD1; cdr3_nt: TGTGCCAGCAGCCCCTCCAGAAGACAGGGGACGAGAGAGACCCAGTACTTC; cdr3_aa: CASSPSRRQGTRETQYF
cdr3_length: 15; v_call: TRBV28; j_call: TRBJ1-2; clone_size: -; d_call: -; cdr3_nt: TGTGCCAGCACCCTGGGTGCGGGTTTGAACTATGGCTACACCTTC; cdr3_aa: CASTLGAGLNYGYTF
cdr3_length: 14; v_call: TRBV5-1; j_call: TRBJ1-1; clone_size: -; d_call: -; cdr3_nt: TGCGCCAGCAGCTACGAGGGGGTAAACACTGAAGCTTTCTTT; cdr3_aa: CASSYEGVNTEAFF
cdr3_length: 13; v_call: TRBV7-9; j_call: TRBJ1-6; clone_size: -; d_call: -; cdr3_nt: TGTGCCAGCAAGCGGGGGGCCAATTCACCCCTCCACTTT; cdr3_aa: CASKRGANSPLHF
cdr3_length: 14; v_call: TRBV11-2; j_call: TRBJ2-1; clone_size: -; d_call: -; cdr3_nt: TGTGCCAGCAGCGGATCGGTTTGGGGCAATGAGCAGTTCTTC; cdr3_aa: CASSGSVWGNEQFF
cdr3_length: 12; v_call: TRBV27; j_call: TRBJ1-6; clone_size: -; d_call: -; cdr3_nt: TGTGCCAGCAGGGCTGATAATTCACCCCTCCACTTT; cdr3_aa: CASRADNSPLHF
cdr3_length: 15; v_call: TRBV7-8; j_call: TRBJ2-5; clone_size: -; d_call: TRBD2; cdr3_nt: TGTGCCAGCAGCTTAACCGGGACTACCTTAGCGGCCCAGTACTTC; cdr3_aa: CASSLTGTTLAAQYF
cdr3_length: 17; v_call: TRBV27; j_call: TRBJ1-1; clone_size: -; d_call: TRBD1; cdr3_nt: TGTGCCAGCAGTTACCGACTCGCACAGGGGATGAGGACTGAAGCTTTCTTT; cdr3_aa: CASSYRLAQGMRTEAFF
cdr3_length: 16; v_call: TRBV27; j_call: TRBJ1-1; clone_size: -; d_call: -; cdr3_nt: TGTGCCAGCAGTTTGGGCAGGGGAAGGGGGAACACTGAAGCTTTCTTT; cdr3_aa: CASSLGRGRGNTEAFF
cdr3_length: 17; v_call: TRBV10-3; j_call: TRBJ1-2; clone_size: -; d_call: -; cdr3_nt: TGTGCCATCAGTGAGTCTACCAGGGCTGCGAGTGGGTATGGCTACACCTTC; cdr3_aa: CAISESTRAASGYGYTF
cdr3_length: 15; v_call: TRBV7-6; j_call: TRBJ2-1; clone_size: -; d_call: TRBD1; cdr3_nt: TGTGCCAGCAGCTTAGGACAGGGGTATTACAATGAGCAGTTCTTC; cdr3_aa: CASSLGQGYYNEQFF
cdr3_length: 15; v_call: TRBV2; j_call: TRBJ2-3; clone_size: -; d_call: -; cdr3_nt: TGTGCCAGCAGTGAGATAGTTAAGGGGCTAGATACGCAGTATTTT; cdr3_aa: CASSEIVKGLDTQYF
cdr3_length: 17; v_call: TRBV5-1; j_call: TRBJ2-2; clone_size: -; d_call: -; cdr3_nt: TGCGCCAGCAGCTTGGGTACCGGGAGAATCGAGGGCGGGGAGCTGTTTTTT; cdr3_aa: CASSLGTGRIEGGELFF
cdr3_length: 16; v_call: TRBV25-1; j_call: TRBJ2-7; clone_size: -; d_call: TRBD1; cdr3_nt: TGTGCCAGCAAACCACCGGGACAGGGGGCAGCTGGCGAGCAGTACTTC; cdr3_aa: CASKPPGQGAAGEQYF
cdr3_length: 14; v_call: TRBV5-1; j_call: TRBJ1-1; clone_size: -; d_call: -; cdr3_nt: TGCGCCAGCAGCTTACGAGGATTGGGCACTGAAGCTTTCTTT; cdr3_aa: CASSLRGLGTEAFF
cdr3_length: 16; v_call: TRBV28; j_call: TRBJ2-7; clone_size: -; d_call: TRBD2; cdr3_nt: TGTGCCAGCAGTTTGTTGGGGACTAGCGGGAGCTACGAGCAGTACTTC; cdr3_aa: CASSLLGTSGSYEQYF
cdr3_length: 16; v_call: TRBV5-1; j_call: TRBJ2-3; clone_size: -; d_call: TRBD2; cdr3_nt: TGCGCCAGCAGCTTCCGGACTAGCGGGGGCACAGATACGCAGTATTTT; cdr3_aa: CASSFRTSGGTDTQYF
cdr3_length: 16; v_call: TRBV7-3; j_call: TRBJ2-2; clone_size: -; d_call: TRBD2; cdr3_nt: TGTGCCAGCAGCGGTCTAGGCGGGGGAAACACCGGGGAGCTGTTTTTT; cdr3_aa: CASSGLGGGNTGELFF
cdr3_length: 14; v_call: TRBV10-2; j_call: TRBJ1-2; clone_size: -; d_call: TRBD1; cdr3_nt: TGCGCCAGCAGTGAGTCGACAGGGGGCTATGGCTACACCTTC; cdr3_aa: CASSESTGGYGYTF
cdr3_length: 13; v_call: TRBV5-1; j_call: TRBJ2-1; clone_size: -; d_call: -; cdr3_nt: TGCGCCAGCAGCTTTCAGGGGGGAAATGAGCAGTTCTTC; cdr3_aa: CASSFQGGNEQFF
cdr3_length: 16; v_call: TRBV3-1/TRBV3-2; j_call: TRBJ1-6; clone_size: -; d_call: TRBD1; cdr3_nt: TGTGCCAGCAGCCACCTCTGGACAGGGTCAAATTCACCCCTCCACTTT; cdr3_aa: CASSHLWTGSNSPLHF
cdr3_length: 13; v_call: TRBV24-1; j_call: TRBJ1-6; clone_size: -; d_call: -; cdr3_nt: TGTGCCGCCCAGGCACAATCCAATTCACCCCTCCACTTT; cdr3_aa: CAAQAQSNSPLHF
cdr3_length: 19; v_call: TRBV7-9; j_call: TRBJ1-1; clone_size: -; d_call: -; cdr3_nt: TGTGCCAGCAGCTTAGATATTCAATCCCCCCGGGGCCGGGGCCGGGAAGCTTTCTTT; cdr3_aa: CASSLDIQSPRGRGREAFF
cdr3_length: 15; v_call: TRBV6-6; j_call: TRBJ2-1; clone_size: -; d_call: -; cdr3_nt: TGTGCCAGCAGTTACGGGCAAGGTATGACTAATGAGCAGTTCTTC; cdr3_aa: CASSYGQGMTNEQFF
cdr3_length: 16; v_call: TRBV19; j_call: TRBJ1-5; clone_size: -; d_call: TRBD1; cdr3_nt: TGTGCCAGTAGTGGTCCAGGGGGCTATAGCAATCAGCCCCAGCATTTT; cdr3_aa: CASSGPGGYSNQPQHF
cdr3_length: 15; v_call: TRBV5-8; j_call: TRBJ1-5; clone_size: -; d_call: -; cdr3_nt: TGTGCCAGCAGCCCCAGGGTGGATAGCAATCAGCCCCAGCATTTT; cdr3_aa: CASSPRVDSNQPQHF
cdr3_length: 14; v_call: TRBV29-1; j_call: TRBJ2-3; clone_size: -; d_call: TRBD2; cdr3_nt: TGCAGCGTTGAGTTCAGCGGGAGAGCTGATACGCAGTATTTT; cdr3_aa: CSVEFSGRADTQYF
cdr3_length: 12; v_call: TRBV15; j_call: TRBJ2-1; clone_size: once; d_call: TRBD2; cdr3_nt: TGTGCCACCAGCAGAGTCGGGAGGGAGCAGTTCTTC; cdr3_aa: CATSRVGREQFF
cdr3_length: 14; v_call: TRBV6-5; j_call: TRBJ1-2; clone_size: -; d_call: -; cdr3_nt: TGTGCCAGCAGCAACTCCCGTCGGGGAGATGGCTACACCTTC; cdr3_aa: CASSNSRRGDGYTF
cdr3_length: 14; v_call: TRBV4-3; j_call: TRBJ2-7; clone_size: once; d_call: -; cdr3_nt: TGCGCCAGCAGCCAAGTGAAGGGGGTCCACGAGCAGTACTTC; cdr3_aa: CASSQVKGVHEQYF
cdr3_length: 12; v_call: TRBV15; j_call: TRBJ1-5; clone_size: -; d_call: -; cdr3_nt: TGTGCCACCAGCAGACCTAATCAGCCCCAGCATTTT; cdr3_aa: CATSRPNQPQHF
cdr3_length: 15; v_call: TRBV5-4; j_call: TRBJ2-7; clone_size: -; d_call: -; cdr3_nt: TGTGCCAGCAGCCTCCGCAGCGGTCAATTCTACGAGCAGTACTTC; cdr3_aa: CASSLRSGQFYEQYF
cdr3_length: 13; v_call: TRBV7-9; j_call: TRBJ1-1; clone_size: -; d_call: -; cdr3_nt: TGTGCCAGCAGCTCGACAGTGAACACTGAAGCTTTCTTT; cdr3_aa: CASSSTVNTEAFF
cdr3_length: 15; v_call: TRBV15; j_call: TRBJ1-5; clone_size: -; d_call: -; cdr3_nt: TGTGCCACCAGCAGAGATATCGGGGGCAACCAGCCCCAGCATTTT; cdr3_aa: CATSRDIGGNQPQHF